Below are 29 T cell receptor beta chains sequenced from a single sample in a study of OX40 agonist ivuxolimab in advanced cancers. Method: immunoSEQ multiplex PCR; TCRdb's copy keeps in-frame clones and lacks some. The sample includes about 66,000 clones, 65% to 85% of them seen just once. The sample consisted of CD4+ or CD8+ T cells sorted from blood, taken in a trial of the OX40 agonist ivuxolimab. These receptors came from an adult with an advanced solid tumor such as melanoma, head and neck, liver or kidney cancer.

V gene TRBV5-1 combines with J gene TRBJ1-1; 7 nucleotides match TRBD1. Germline CDR1 and CDR2: SGHRS and YFSETQ. V was pared by 4 bases and J by 6 bases, with 12 bases of the junction left unmatched. The CDR3 loop spans 15 amino acids. CDR3 bases: TGCGCCAGCAGCGCTACCGACAGGGTCCTTCCTGAAGCTTTCTTT. As protein: CASSATDRVLPEAFF.

A single count supports this clone. Distinct nucleotide sequences in the sample also encode this CDR3. V is TRBV14 and J is TRBJ2-1; weak D call: TRBD1 (6 bases). The CDR3 totals 13 residues. CDR1 SGHDN and CDR2 FVKESK come from the germline V gene. Trimming left V 1 base short and J 6 bases short, with 7 bases between. The CDR3 spells CASSQVRGNEQFF. In nucleotides, the CDR3 is TGTGCCAGCAGCCAAGTCAGGGGCAATGAGCAGTTCTTC.

V and J are TRBV5-1 and TRBJ2-5; maybe TRBD1 (6 bases). The CDR3 loop spans 15 amino acids. Germline V gene lookup returns CDR1 SGHRS and CDR2 YFSETQ. The V gene lost 0 bases and the J gene lost 4 bases, with 13 bases spanning the gap. The CDR3 DNA follows: TGCGCCAGCAGCTTGGCACAGGGCGGGCGAGAGACCCAGTACTTC. Translating gives CASSLAQGGRETQYF.

The CDR3 DNA follows: TGCGCCAGCAGCTTGGCGCCCCCGGGGGAAAATTCACCCCTCCACTTT. Translating it yields CASSLAPPGENSPLHF. The chain carries TRBV5-1 and TRBJ1-6; a weak D match, TRBD1 (5 bases). V was trimmed by 0 bases and J by 7 bases, leaving 14 bases between them. This CDR3 has 16 amino acids. Germline assignment: CDR1 SGHRS and CDR2 YFSETQ.

The CDR3 spells CASSLRPHPGNTIYF. CDR3 DNA sequence: TGTGCCAGCAGTCTCCGACCTCATCCTGGAAACACCATATATTTT. V gene TRBV28 combines with J gene TRBJ1-3, with D unresolved. With 5 bases removed from V and 2 bases from J, the gap between germline ends came to 13 bases. This CDR3 is built from 15 residues. The germline gives CDR1 MDHEN, CDR2 SYDVKM.

This chain uses TRBV15 with TRBJ2-1; D is undetermined. From germline, CDR1 is LNHNV and CDR2 YYDKDF (reference sequence). Trimming took 3 bases from V and 1 from J, leaving 13 bases between them. The CDR3 is made up of 16 amino acids. CDR3 in amino acids: CATSRDTFGSYNEQFF. The DNA for the CDR3 is TGTGCCACCAGCAGGGATACGTTCGGGTCCTACAATGAGCAGTTCTTC.

The chain combines TRBV2 with TRBJ1-4, with 9 bases matching TRBD1. The length of the CDR3 is 15 residues. The germline V gene has CDR1 SNHLY and CDR2 FYNNEI. V trimming: 6 bases; J trimming: 6 bases; junction bases outside the gene matches: 8. CDR3 nucleotides: TGTGCCAGCAGGGCCGGCACAGGGGGCTATGAAAAACTGTTTTTT. Protein: CASRAGTGGYEKLFF.

This chain joins TRBV5-1 and TRBJ2-7; 7 bases map to TRBD1. This CDR3 has 12 amino acids. The V and J ends lost 4 bases and 3 bases, in that order; junction bases with no gene match: 1. Germline-derived CDR1 and CDR2 are SGHRS and YFSETQ. The CDR3 DNA follows: TGCGCCAGCAGCCGACAGGGCTACGAGCAGTACTTC. Amino acid sequence: CASSRQGYEQYF.

The chain employs TRBV5-1 and TRBJ2-2; D unresolved. The germline CDR1 and CDR2 sequences are SGHRS and YFSETQ. Trimming removed 5 bases from V and 3 bases from J, with 14 bases in between. This CDR3 has 15 amino acids. In DNA, the CDR3 is TGCGCCAGCAGTCAGGACGGGCGAGACACCGGGGAGCTGTTTTTT. It yields the protein CASSQDGRDTGELFF.

The chain links TRBV27 to TRBJ1-1, with D possibly being TRBD1 (6 bases). There are 16 residues in the CDR3. Germline V gene lookup returns CDR1 MNHEY and CDR2 SMNVEV (reference sequence). V lost 2 bases, J lost 0 bases, and 13 bases lay in between. The CDR3 DNA is TGTGCCAGCAGTTTACGAGTGACAGGCCTGAACACTGAAGCTTTCTTT. It translates to CASSLRVTGLNTEAFF.

The CDR3 bases are TGTGCCAGCAGCCGCGTCGGAGCAGCAACTAATGAAAAACTGTTTTTT. Amino acid sequence: CASSRVGAATNEKLFF. The chain recombines TRBV28 with TRBJ1-4, with D hard to call. The CDR3 is made up of 16 amino acids. Trimming removed 6 bases at V and 0 bases at J, with 14 bases between. Germline V gene lookup returns CDR1 MDHEN and CDR2 SYDVKM.

V usage is TRBV5-1 and J usage is TRBJ1-1, with 7 bases identical to TRBD1. CDR1 is SGHRS and CDR2 is YFSETQ in the germline V gene. This CDR3 contains 13 residues. V shed 2 bases and J 6 bases; nucleotides not matched to a gene: 4. CDR3 nucleotides: TGCGCCAGCAGCTTTGACAGGGAGGCTGAAGCTTTCTTT. Amino acid sequence: CASSFDREAEAFF.

The chain links TRBV2 to TRBJ2-5; D may be TRBD1 (5 bases). Germline assignment: CDR1 SNHLY and CDR2 FYNNEI. The CDR3 loop spans 17 amino acids. Trimming pared 6 bases from V and 5 bases from J, leaving 25 bases between. CDR3 region: CASRWLGRAGRQETQYF. In DNA form, the CDR3 reads TGTGCCAGCAGATGGCTGGGTAGGGCAGGTCGACAGGAGACCCAGTACTTC.

The chain recombines TRBV6-1 with TRBJ2-2; D is tentatively TRBD1 or TRBD2 (5 bases each). V dropped 6 bases and J dropped 9 bases, with 20 bases sitting between them. Looked up from germline, CDR1 is MNHNS and CDR2 is SASEGT. The CDR3 is made up of 15 amino acids. CDR3 sequence reads: CASRIRRDRGRELFF. The CDR3 DNA is TGTGCCAGCAGAATTCGCCGGGACCGCGGGCGGGAGCTGTTTTTT.

The V and J genes are TRBV4-2 and TRBJ1-4, with D perhaps matching TRBD1 (6 bases). The germline V gene encodes CDR1 LGHNA and CDR2 YNFKEQ. CDR3 size: 16 residues. V was clipped by 4 bases and J by 8 bases, with 20 bases between them. The CDR3 DNA sequence: TGTGCCAGCAGCCTCGGCCCGGGACAACGAGGGGAAAAACTGTTTTTT. It codes for CASSLGPGQRGEKLFF.

The chain links TRBV7-2 to TRBJ2-5; maybe TRBD2 (6 bases). CDR1 SGHTA and CDR2 FQGNSA come from the germline V gene. Trimming removed 8 bases from V and 7 bases from J, with 17 bases in between. CDR3 size: 13 residues. In DNA form, the CDR3 reads TGTGCCAGCCACGGAGGGAGATGGGGGACCCAGTACTTC. Translating gives CASHGGRWGTQYF.

The genes are TRBV7-9 and TRBJ1-6; no reliable D call. The germline gives CDR1 SEHNR, CDR2 FQNEAQ (reference sequence). V shed 2 bases and J shed 15 bases, with 14 bases lying between them. The CDR3 loop spans 13 amino acids. CDR3 sequence reads: CASSLFERADLHF. The CDR3 DNA follows: TGTGCCAGCAGCTTATTTGAGAGGGCAGACCTCCACTTT.

This chain connects TRBV5-4 to TRBJ1-4; 7 nucleotides agree with TRBD1. The CDR3 sequence is 15 residues long. In germline, CDR1 is SGHNT, CDR2 YYREEE (reference sequence). Trimming at V came to 7 bases and at J to 0 bases, leaving 6 bases not matched to a gene. The DNA for the CDR3 is TGTGCCAGCTTTGGACAGGCTGCAACTAATGAAAAACTGTTTTTT. Its protein product is CASFGQAATNEKLFF.

The chain has TRBV11-3 and TRBJ1-5, with 8 positions matching TRBD1. J was trimmed by 5 bases and V by 3 bases; bases with no gene match: 6. The CDR3 has 15 residues. Germline CDR1 reads SGHNT; CDR2 reads YENEEA. The CDR3 nucleotides are TGTGCCAGCAGCTTGGCCCAGGGGGCCGATCAGCCCCAGCATTTT. Its protein product is CASSLAQGADQPQHF.

The rearrangement links TRBV7-2 to TRBJ2-5; 10 bases fit TRBD2. This CDR3 has 18 residues. V trimming: 1 base; J trimming: 2 bases; junction bases outside the gene matches: 10. Germline CDR1 SGHTA, CDR2 FQGNSA. The CDR3 DNA reads as TGTGCCAGCAGCTTAGTAGGGGTTAGCGGGGGGAAACAAGAGACCCAGTACTTC. Protein sequence: CASSLVGVSGGKQETQYF.

The chain carries TRBV2 and TRBJ1-2, with D possibly matching TRBD1 (5 bases). The CDR3 spans 12 residues. V lost 5 bases, J lost 2 bases, and 6 bases lay in between. The V gene's germline CDR1 is SNHLY and CDR2 FYNNEI. The CDR3 reads CASSRDNYGYTF. The CDR3, as DNA: TGTGCCAGCAGTCGGGACAACTATGGCTACACCTTC.

This chain joins TRBV5-1 and TRBJ1-4; TRBD1 might be the D (5 bases). The CDR3 contains 16 residues. Germline lookup yields CDR1 SGHRS and CDR2 YFSETQ. V lost 0 bases and J lost 8, with 17 bases in between. DNA for the CDR3: TGCGCCAGCAGCTTGGAATCAGGGAGGGAGTGGGAAAAACTGTTTTTT. Protein: CASSLESGREWEKLFF.

The chain recombines TRBV7-9 with TRBJ2-1; D might be TRBD1 (6 bases). Deletions cut 5 bases from V and 9 bases from J, with 14 bases between. The CDR3 is made up of 13 amino acids. CDR1 is SEHNR, CDR2 FQNEAQ, per germline (reference sequence). Here the CDR3 DNA reads TGTGCCAGCAGCCCCAGGGGCCCCAGTGAGCAGTTCTTC. It specifies CASSPRGPSEQFF.

The chain couples TRBV6-6 to TRBJ1-5; no reliable D call. V lost 6 bases to trimming and J lost 7 bases, with 22 bases between them. This CDR3 contains 16 residues. Germline-derived CDR1 and CDR2 are MNHNY and SVGAGI (reference sequence). Here the CDR3 reads CASSPNVGTHSQPQHF. The DNA for the CDR3 is TGTGCCAGCAGCCCGAACGTAGGAACCCACAGCCAGCCCCAGCATTTT.

This chain joins TRBV13 and TRBJ1-2; the D is unclear. Germline V gene lookup returns CDR1 PRHDT and CDR2 FYEKMQ (reference sequence). V was clipped by 4 bases and J by 4 bases, with 19 bases between them. The CDR3 is 16 residues long. In nucleotides, the CDR3 is TGTGCCAGCAGCTCTTCGTTTTGGGGAGGAAGCTATGGCTACACCTTC. This codes for CASSSSFWGGSYGYTF.

The chain combines TRBV2 with TRBJ1-4; no clear D gene. This CDR3 region has 12 residues. The germline V and J ends were trimmed by 2 bases and 8 bases, with 6 bases remaining between them. Germline CDR1 SNHLY, CDR2 FYNNEI. CDR3 region: CASSETVEKLFF. Written as DNA, the CDR3 is TGTGCCAGCAGTGAAACCGTCGAAAAACTGTTTTTT. Filled out from reference TRBV2 and TRBJ1-4, the complete variable domain reads EPEVTQTPSHQVTQMGQEVILRCVPISNHLYFYWYRQILGQKVEFLVSFYNNEISEKSEIFDDQFSVERPDGSNFTLKIRSTKLEDSAMYFCASSETVEKLFFGSGTQLSVL.

V is TRBV6-6 and J is TRBJ1-5; 10 bases fit TRBD1. CDR3 length: 15 residues. From germline, CDR1 is MNHNY and CDR2 SVGAGI (reference sequence). With 6 bases clipped from V and 2 bases from J, the junction kept 4 bases outside the gene matches. CDR3 sequence reads: CASRLTGGGNQPQHF. CDR3 coding DNA: TGTGCCAGCAGATTGACAGGGGGCGGCAATCAGCCCCAGCATTTT.

This clone was counted a few times. The CDR3 region is CASRDRGNSPLHF. CDR3 in DNA: TGTGCCAGCAGGGACAGGGGTAATTCACCCCTCCACTTT. The rearrangement joins TRBV11-1 to TRBJ1-6, with TRBD1 matching over 9 bases. This CDR3 is built from 13 residues. CDR1 and CDR2 from the germline V gene are SGHAT and FQDESV (reference sequence). V lost 6 bases to trimming and J lost 6 bases; unmatched junction nucleotides: 0. The full variable domain, completed using reference TRBV11-1 and TRBJ1-6, is EAEVAQSPRYKITEKSQAVAFWCDPISGHATLYWYRQILGQGPELLVQFQDESVVDDSQLPKDRFSAERLKGVDSTLKIQPAELGDSAMYLCASRDRGNSPLHFGNGTRLTVT.

The V and J genes are TRBV5-6 and TRBJ2-1; 7 bases are a match to TRBD1. The J segment lost 4 bases and the V segment lost 2 bases, leaving 6 bases of the junction unmatched. The CDR3 is 15 residues long. Per germline, CDR1 SGHDT and CDR2 YYEEEE. The CDR3: CASSLKGGSYNEQFF. Here the CDR3 DNA reads TGTGCCAGCAGCTTAAAAGGGGGCTCTTACAATGAGCAGTTCTTC.